Below are 28 T cell receptor beta chains sequenced from a single sample in a study of T cell repertoires in ileal Crohn's disease. Clones were sequenced by immunoSEQ multiplex PCR, and TCRdb holds only the in-frame ones, with some missing. The table lists several thousand clones, approximately 85% of them singletons. As to time point: inflamed ileum from the surgical specimen. Specimen: ileal tissue. The receptors derive from an adult with Crohn's disease.

The chain uses TRBV6-5 and TRBJ1-1; 8 bases are a match to TRBD1. Trimming removed 2 bases from V and 1 base from J; junction bases left unmatched: 3. The CDR3 contains 15 residues. Germline V gene data show CDR1 as MNHEY and CDR2 as SVGAGI. CDR3 sequence: CASSYGTGGNTEAFF. DNA for the CDR3: TGTGCCAGCAGTTACGGCACAGGGGGGAACACTGAAGCTTTCTTT.

This chain links TRBV28 with TRBJ2-5; D perhaps matches TRBD2 (6 bases). Germline loops: CDR1 MDHEN, CDR2 SYDVKM. V gave up 2 bases and J gave up 5 bases, with 12 bases separating them. The CDR3 length is 14 residues. The CDR3: CASSLGFSGETQYF. DNA for the CDR3: TGTGCCAGCAGTTTAGGGTTCAGCGGGGAGACCCAGTACTTC.

The chain has TRBV30 and TRBJ1-2, with D possibly matching TRBD1 (6 bases). V dropped 3 bases and J dropped 2 bases, with 19 bases sitting between them. The CDR3 covers 16 residues. The germline gives CDR1 GTSNPN, CDR2 SVGIG (reference sequence). CDR3 sequence reads: CAWRGRGAQSNYGYTF. In nucleotides, the CDR3 is TGTGCCTGGAGGGGGCGGGGGGCCCAGTCCAACTATGGCTACACCTTC.

This clone was seen once. The chain combines TRBV29-1 with TRBJ1-2; D is possibly TRBD1 (6 bases). CDR1 and CDR2 from the germline V gene are SQVTM and ANQGSEA. This CDR3 has 15 residues. The germline V and J ends were trimmed by 4 bases and 7 bases, with 22 bases remaining between them. CDR3 loop: CSVVKSLGASVGYTF. The CDR3 bases are TGCAGCGTTGTGAAGTCCCTGGGGGCCTCGGTTGGCTACACCTTC. The entire variable domain, with the rest obtained from reference TRBV29-1 and TRBJ1-2, is as follows: SAVISQKPSRDICQRGTSLTIQCQVDSQVTMMFWYRQQPGQSLTLIATANQGSEATYESGFVIDKFPISRPNLTFSTLTVSNMSPEDSSIYLCSVVKSLGASVGYTFGSGTRLTVV.

The V gene is TRBV19, the J gene TRBJ2-2; TRBD1 matches 7 bases. V lost 6 bases to trimming and J lost 2 bases; unmatched junction nucleotides: 6. CDR3 size: 15 residues. The V gene's germline CDR1 is LNHDA and CDR2 SQIVND (reference sequence). CDR3 sequence reads: CASSGTDRNTGELFF. In nucleotides, the CDR3 is TGTGCCAGTAGCGGGACAGACCGAAACACCGGGGAGCTGTTTTTT. Filled out from reference TRBV19 and TRBJ2-2, the complete variable domain reads DGGITQSPKYLFRKEGQNVTLSCEQNLNHDAMYWYRQDPGQGLRLIYYSQIVNDFQKGDIAEGYSVSREKKESFPLTVTSAQKNPTAFYLCASSGTDRNTGELFFGEGSRLTVL.

The chain has TRBV5-1 and TRBJ1-2; possible D gene TRBD1, 5 bases. From germline, CDR1 is SGHRS and CDR2 YFSETQ. With 5 bases removed from V and 4 bases from J, the gap between germline ends came to 15 bases. This CDR3 has 14 amino acids. CDR3 sequence: CASRRQPSAYGYTF. CDR3 sequence (DNA): TGCGCCAGCAGACGACAGCCCTCTGCCTATGGCTACACCTTC.

The CDR3 sequence: CASSLRGFEQFF. CDR3 nucleotides: TGTGCCAGCAGCTTACGTGGGTTCGAGCAGTTCTTC. The chain is built from TRBV11-3 and TRBJ2-1, with unresolved D. The CDR3 runs 12 residues. The germline CDR1 and CDR2 sequences are SGHNT and YENEEA. V lost 2 bases and J 10 bases, leaving 9 bases between the germline ends. Full variable domain (remainder filled in from reference TRBV11-3 and TRBJ2-1): EAGVVQSPRYKIIEKKQPVAFWCNPISGHNTLYWYLQNLGQGPELLIRYENEEAVDDSQLPKDRFSAERLKGVDSTLKIQPAELGDSAVYLCASSLRGFEQFFGPGTRLTVL.

The chain recombines TRBV2 with TRBJ2-1, with D possibly matching TRBD2 (5 bases). Trimming shortened V by 7 bases and J by 6 bases, and 7 bases separated the two germline ends. This CDR3 spans 11 amino acids. Germline V gene data show CDR1 as SNHLY and CDR2 as FYNNEI. CDR3 protein: CASMRVNEQFF. Written as DNA, the CDR3 is TGTGCCAGCATGAGGGTCAATGAGCAGTTCTTC. The full variable domain, its missing parts supplied by reference TRBV2 and TRBJ2-1, is EPEVTQTPSHQVTQMGQEVILRCVPISNHLYFYWYRQILGQKVEFLVSFYNNEISEKSEIFDDQFSVERPDGSNFTLKIRSTKLEDSAMYFCASMRVNEQFFGPGTRLTVL.

V and J are TRBV5-1 and TRBJ2-7, with 9 nucleotides matching TRBD2. Unmatched junction bases numbered 10, after V lost 5 bases and J lost 7 bases. In germline, CDR1 is SGHRS, CDR2 YFSETQ. This CDR3 has 14 amino acids. CDR3 nucleotides: TGCGCCAGCAGTCCCGGGCGGGGGGGCGGGGAGCAGTACTTC. Translation: CASSPGRGGGEQYF.

This chain connects TRBV6-4 to TRBJ2-3; 11 bases match TRBD2. Germline-derived CDR1 and CDR2 are MRHNA and SNTAGT. V shed 3 bases, J shed 2 bases, and the junction held 1 base outside the gene matches. The CDR3 totals 15 residues. Written as DNA, the CDR3 is TGTGCCAGCAGTGAACTAGCGGGAGACACAGATACGCAGTATTTT. Translation gives CASSELAGDTDTQYF.

The table lists this clone with a few counts. The chain is built from TRBV5-1 and TRBJ2-5; D is possibly TRBD2 (6 bases). Between the trimmed V and J ends, which lost 0 bases and 3 bases, there was a span of 9 bases. CDR1 and CDR2 (germline): SGHRS, YFSETQ. The CDR3 contains 14 residues. CDR3 nucleotide sequence: TGCGCCAGCAGCTTGGGATCGGGGGAAGAGACCCAGTACTTC. This gives the protein CASSLGSGEETQYF.

This chain joins TRBV9 and TRBJ2-1; the D is unclear. Trimming took off 0 bases at V and 6 bases at J, with 7 bases between the two ends. The CDR3 spans 13 residues. Germline loops: CDR1 SGDLS, CDR2 YYNGEE. CDR3 region: CASSVVSRNEQFF. Written as DNA, the CDR3 is TGTGCCAGCAGCGTAGTAAGTCGCAATGAGCAGTTCTTC. The variable domain in full, completed from reference TRBV9 and TRBJ2-1, reads DSGVTQTPKHLITATGQRVTLRCSPRSGDLSVYWYQQSLDQGLQFLIQYYNGEERAKGNILERFSAQQFPDLHSELNLSSLELGDSALYFCASSVVSRNEQFFGPGTRLTVL.

The chain uses TRBV25-1 and TRBJ1-3; no clear D. Germline assignment: CDR1 MGHDK and CDR2 SYGVNS. This CDR3 has 11 residues. V gave up 1 base and J gave up 11 bases, with 6 bases separating them. CDR3 DNA: TGTGCCAGCAGTGAATTAGGCGCCATATATTTT. Translation: CASSELGAIYF. The full variable domain, completed using reference TRBV25-1 and TRBJ1-3, is EADIYQTPRYLVIGTGKKITLECSQTMGHDKMYWYQQDPGMELHLIHYSYGVNSTEKGDLSSESTVSRIRTEHFPLTLESARPSHTSQYLCASSELGAIYFGEGSWLTVV.

This CDR3 reads CASSPLGTANTEAFF. The CDR3 bases are TGTGCCAGCTCACCTCTCGGGACGGCGAACACTGAAGCTTTCTTT. The chain joins TRBV18 to TRBJ1-1, with D possibly TRBD1 on 5 matching bases. The CDR3 covers 15 residues. Germline loops: CDR1 KGHSH, CDR2 LQKENI. The V and J ends lost 3 bases and 1 base respectively, with 12 bases between them.

For this clone: One junction end does not reproduce the germline sequence, and a read error may be involved. The rearrangement uses TRBV2 and TRBJ1-2; D gene unclear. CDR1 is SNHLY, CDR2 FYNNEI, per germline. The CDR3 contains 10 residues. CDR3 sequence reads: CASQTSGPIF. In DNA, the CDR3 is TGTGCCAGTCAAACGAGCGGGCCTATCTTC. Full variable domain (remainder filled in from reference TRBV2 and TRBJ1-2): EPEVTQTPSHQVTQMGQEVILRCVPISNHLYFYWYRQILGQKVEFLVSFYNNEISEKSEIFDDQFSVERPDGSNFTLKIRSTKLEDSAMYFCASQTSGPIFGSGTRLTVV.

V usage is TRBV7-2 and J usage is TRBJ2-7, with D hard to call. This CDR3 spans 14 amino acids. The germline V gene has CDR1 SGHTA and CDR2 FQGNSA. Trimming pared 0 bases from V and 0 bases from J, leaving 6 bases between. CDR3 residues: CASSLAPNSYEQYF. The CDR3 DNA reads as TGTGCCAGCAGCTTAGCCCCTAACTCCTACGAGCAGTACTTC.

This rearrangement joins TRBV27 to TRBJ2-3; a possible D gene is TRBD2 (5 bases). V was clipped by 3 bases and J by 4 bases, with 17 bases between them. The germline CDR1 and CDR2 sequences are MNHEY and SMNVEV (reference sequence). This CDR3 contains 16 residues. Here the CDR3 reads CASSFRRGSGADTQYF. Written as DNA, the CDR3 is TGTGCCAGCAGTTTCCGTCGAGGGTCTGGGGCAGATACGCAGTATTTT.

CDR3 DNA sequence: TGTGCCTTTTCGGGGGGACAGGGCTCGGCAACTAATGAAAAACTGTTTTTT. Residues: CAFSGGQGSATNEKLFF. The chain couples TRBV30 to TRBJ1-4; 9 positions agree with TRBD1. CDR3 size: 17 residues. Looked up from germline, CDR1 is GTSNPN and CDR2 is SVGIG (reference sequence). J was trimmed by 0 bases and V by 7 bases; bases with no gene match: 12.

The V and J genes are TRBV5-1 and TRBJ2-5; D unclear. From germline, CDR1 is SGHRS and CDR2 YFSETQ. Trimming pared 0 bases from V and 2 bases from J, leaving 8 bases between. CDR3 length: 14 amino acids. The CDR3 spells CASSLEGRQETQYF. The DNA for the CDR3 is TGCGCCAGCAGCTTGGAAGGACGGCAAGAGACCCAGTACTTC.

Here the CDR3 reads CASSDPGTANTEAFF. As DNA, the CDR3 is TGTGCCAGCAGTGACCCCGGGACGGCGAACACTGAAGCTTTCTTT. The chain joins TRBV2 to TRBJ1-1, with D possibly TRBD1 on 5 matching bases. V shed 3 bases and J shed 1 base, with 12 bases lying between them. The CDR3 has 15 residues. Germline V CDR1 and CDR2: SNHLY, FYNNEI. The entire variable domain, with the rest obtained from reference TRBV2 and TRBJ1-1, is as follows: EPEVTQTPSHQVTQMGQEVILRCVPISNHLYFYWYRQILGQKVEFLVSFYNNEISEKSEIFDDQFSVERPDGSNFTLKIRSTKLEDSAMYFCASSDPGTANTEAFFGQGTRLTVV.

For the CDR3, the DNA is TGTGCCAGCAGCGTAGCGGGGACAGGGGTGGTTGGGACTGAAGCTTTCTTT. Translating it yields CASSVAGTGVVGTEAFF. V gene TRBV9 combines with J gene TRBJ1-1; 10 bases line up with TRBD1. Trimming cost V 0 bases and J 5 bases; bases outside gene matches: 10. Germline values: CDR1 SGDLS, CDR2 YYNGEE. This CDR3 spans 17 amino acids.

Note on this clone: Other nucleotide sequences in the sample specify the same CDR3. This chain links TRBV4-3 with TRBJ2-7; D might be TRBD2 (5 bases). V gave up 1 base and J gave up 6 bases, with 7 bases separating them. The CDR3 is 12 amino acids. Germline V gene data show CDR1 as LGHNA and CDR2 as YSLEER. The CDR3 nucleotides read TGCGCCAGCAGCCAAGGGAGGTCCGAGCAGTACTTC. Translating gives CASSQGRSEQYF.

This clone was observed once. DNA of the CDR3: TGTGCCAGCAGCTTAGTCGGGGACCAAGAGACCCAGTACTTC. It encodes CASSLVGDQETQYF. The gene calls are TRBV7-2 and TRBJ2-5, with D tentatively TRBD2 (5 bases). Deletions cut 1 base from V and 0 bases from J, with 6 bases between. The CDR3 totals 14 residues. Germline V gene lookup returns CDR1 SGHTA and CDR2 FQGNSA.

The chain links TRBV6-5 to TRBJ2-7; 8 nucleotides match TRBD1. The CDR3 extends over 14 amino acids. The trim removed 2 bases at V and 4 bases at J, leaving 4 bases unmatched. Germline values: CDR1 MNHEY, CDR2 SVGAGI. DNA of the CDR3: TGTGCCAGCAGTTACGGCAGACAGGGGTACGAGCAGTACTTC. It encodes CASSYGRQGYEQYF.

V and J are TRBV7-6 and TRBJ2-5; D not resolved. CDR1 and CDR2 from the germline V gene are SGHVS and FNYEAQ. This CDR3 spans 13 amino acids. V was pared by 3 bases and J by 7 bases, with 12 bases between. CDR3 coding DNA: TGTGCCAGCAGCTTCGGACCCCTGGGGACCCAGTACTTC. Translation: CASSFGPLGTQYF.

The gene calls are TRBV18 and TRBJ2-2; 7 nucleotides agree with TRBD2. With V trimmed by 5 bases and J by 4 bases, 7 bases remained unmatched. Germline CDR1 is KGHSH and CDR2 is LQKENI. The CDR3 runs 15 residues. DNA for the CDR3: TGTGCCAGCTCAATAGGGAGGGCCAGCACCGGGGAGCTGTTTTTT. Encoded protein: CASSIGRASTGELFF.

The rearrangement joins TRBV6-1 to TRBJ1-5; no definite D call. The CDR3 has 14 residues. Germline lookup yields CDR1 MNHNS and CDR2 SASEGT. The ends were cut back, 2 bases at V and 7 bases at J, with 12 bases in the middle. CDR3 residues: CASSEKVVRQPQHF. CDR3 sequence (DNA): TGTGCCAGCAGTGAAAAGGTGGTCCGCCAGCCCCAGCATTTT.

V gene TRBV28 combines with J gene TRBJ1-2; tentative D call: TRBD1 (6 bases). Germline V gene sequence: CDR1 MDHEN, CDR2 SYDVKM. The CDR3 is made up of 13 amino acids. Trimming stripped 3 bases from V and 6 bases from J, with 11 bases between. The CDR3 DNA reads TGTGCCAGCAGTTTGGCGGGGGCGCATGGCTACACCTTC. Its protein is CASSLAGAHGYTF.